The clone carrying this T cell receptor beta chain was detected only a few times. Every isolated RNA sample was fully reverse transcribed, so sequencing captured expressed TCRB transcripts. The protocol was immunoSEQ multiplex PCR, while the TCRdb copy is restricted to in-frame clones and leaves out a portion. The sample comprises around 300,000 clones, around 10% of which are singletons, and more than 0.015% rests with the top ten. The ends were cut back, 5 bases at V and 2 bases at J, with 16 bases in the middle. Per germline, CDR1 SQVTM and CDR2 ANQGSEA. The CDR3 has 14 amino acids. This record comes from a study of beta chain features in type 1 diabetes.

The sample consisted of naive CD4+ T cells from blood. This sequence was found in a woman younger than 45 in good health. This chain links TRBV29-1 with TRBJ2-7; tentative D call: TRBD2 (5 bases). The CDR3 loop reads CSVSGGRSAYEQYF. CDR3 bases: TGCAGCGTTAGCGGAGGTAGGAGCGCCTACGAGCAGTACTTC.